This T cell receptor beta chain was recovered during a study of T cell repertoires in cytomegalovirus infection. This clonotype was observed a few times. MiXCR, run by TCRdb on the reads, gives a single entry per CDR3 protein. The sample contains approximately 250,000 distinct CDR3 sequences, more than 9% of which appear only once. Looked up from germline, CDR1 is MDHEN and CDR2 is SYDVKM. This CDR3 contains 14 residues. Trimming cost V 6 bases and J 0 bases, with 9 bases left between them. This chain connects TRBV28 to TRBJ2-4, with D possibly TRBD1 on 6 matching bases. This TCR came from a human donor in good health (CMV status not recorded). Some clones in this sample may be carry-over from other donors' samples. Material: PBMCs. The CDR3 sequence: CASRDSLAKNIQYF. CDR3 DNA sequence: TGTGCCAGCAGGGACAGTCTAGCCAAAAACATTCAGTACTTC.